The sample holds one count of the clone carrying this T cell receptor beta chain. Antigen specificity is unknown. TCRdb keeps only in-frame clones here, not all; method: immunoSEQ multiplex PCR. The table lists 85,000 to 130,000 clones, 88% of them singletons. This record belongs to a study of T cell responses to AZD1222 COVID-19 vaccine. Study findings and constraints: Increased Spike-specific TCR breadth and depth were observed after two AZD1222 doses. The reported proportion of spike-specific TCRs targeting unmutated variant regions was nearly half. Repertoire collection took place solely once the T cell response had peaked. It was only six AZD1222 recipients who were seropositive at baseline.

V dropped 0 bases and J dropped 2 bases, with 19 bases sitting between them. Germline V gene lookup returns CDR1 LGHDT and CDR2 YNNKEL (reference sequence). This CDR3 spans 18 amino acids. This clonotype was obtained from an adult in good health. The sample consisted of peripheral blood, taken on day 0 of AZD1222 vaccination. The chain combines TRBV3-1 (or the pseudogene TRBV3-2) with TRBJ1-1, with D hard to call. The CDR3 DNA sequence: TGTGCCAGCAGCCAAGAGGAGCGGGCGATTTTCCCAAACACTGAAGCTTTCTTT. Amino acids: CASSQEERAIFPNTEAFF.